One and the same sample provided the 30 T cell receptor beta chains below, sequenced in a study of shared clonotypes between healthy human individuals. Profiling relied on immunoSEQ multiplex PCR, and the TCRdb table lists in-frame clones only, not all of them. The table has roughly 520,000 clones, around 96% seen once. What was sequenced was naive CD4+ T cells sorted from blood. As to subset: CD45RA+ positively selected. These receptors were collected from a woman aged 25-40 years in good health.

Regarding this clone: Within the sample, other DNA sequences also encode this same CDR3. The J gene is TRBJ2-3, the V gene TRBV20-1; D remains unclear. Germline V gene sequence: CDR1 DFQATT, CDR2 SNEGSKA (reference sequence). The CDR3 contains 10 residues. Trimming cost V 4 bases and J 3 bases, with 2 bases left between them. The CDR3 DNA sequence: TGCAGTGCTAATACAGATACGCAGTATTTT. Translated, it gives CSANTDTQYF.

The CDR3 region is CSVNRANSRVNTEAFF. The CDR3 DNA is TGCAGCGTTAACAGGGCCAACTCCAGGGTGAACACTGAAGCTTTCTTT. The rearrangement links TRBV29-1 to TRBJ1-1, with D perhaps TRBD1 (6 bases). Germline lookup yields CDR1 SQVTM and CDR2 ANQGSEA. This CDR3 has 16 amino acids. Trimming took 5 bases from V and 0 from J, leaving 19 bases between them.

The J gene is TRBJ2-1, the V gene TRBV2, with unresolved D. The germline CDR1 and CDR2 sequences are SNHLY and FYNNEI. Trimming shortened V by 2 bases and J by 2 bases, and 7 bases separated the two germline ends. The CDR3 contains 14 residues. The CDR3 sequence is CASSERNAYNEQFF. CDR3 sequence (DNA): TGTGCCAGCAGTGAACGTAACGCCTACAATGAGCAGTTCTTC. The full variable domain, in which reference TRBV2 and TRBJ2-1 provide the parts outside the CDR3, is EPEVTQTPSHQVTQMGQEVILRCVPISNHLYFYWYRQILGQKVEFLVSFYNNEISEKSEIFDDQFSVERPDGSNFTLKIRSTKLEDSAMYFCASSERNAYNEQFFGPGTRLTVL.

The rearrangement joins TRBV6-1 to TRBJ1-5; 8 positions agree with TRBD1. J gave up 3 bases and V 7 bases, and 8 bases lay outside the gene matches. The CDR3 runs to 15 residues. Germline lookup yields CDR1 MNHNS and CDR2 SASEGT. Here the CDR3 reads CASKNGQGYNQPQHF. The DNA for the CDR3 is TGTGCCAGCAAGAATGGACAGGGATACAATCAGCCCCAGCATTTT.

The V gene is TRBV20-1, the J gene TRBJ2-5; D call uncertain. The DNA matches TRBJ2-7 better at its end, which makes the J call doubtful. CDR3 length: 11 residues. CDR1 DFQATT and CDR2 SNEGSKA come from the germline V gene (reference sequence). Written as DNA, the CDR3 is TGCAGTGCTCCCGGCCACTACGAGCAGTACTTC. It encodes CSAPGHYEQYF.

The V call is TRBV2, the J call TRBJ2-1; the D gene is possibly TRBD1 (6 bases). The CDR3 length is 15 residues. The V end was cut by 6 bases, the J end by 5 bases, with 17 bases between. Germline CDR1 is SNHLY and CDR2 is FYNNEI. The CDR3 sequence: CASRKGERQNNEQFF. CDR3 bases: TGTGCCAGCAGGAAGGGGGAGAGGCAAAACAATGAGCAGTTCTTC.

V and J are TRBV7-9 and TRBJ1-4; TRBD1 might be the D (6 bases). The CDR3 is 16 residues long. Trimming pared 2 bases from V and 5 bases from J, leaving 15 bases between. Germline V gene sequence: CDR1 SEHNR, CDR2 FQNEAQ (reference sequence). CDR3: CASSLTPTGANEKLFF. The CDR3, as DNA: TGTGCCAGCAGCTTAACTCCGACAGGAGCAAATGAAAAACTGTTTTTT.

This sequence joins TRBV5-4 and TRBJ2-7, with D perhaps TRBD1 (8 bases). This CDR3 has 14 amino acids. Deletions cut 1 base from V and 2 bases from J, with 10 bases between. Germline V lookup: CDR1 SGHNT, CDR2 YYREEE (reference sequence). The CDR3 loop is CASSLTGGAYEQYF. DNA of the CDR3: TGTGCCAGCAGCTTGACAGGGGGGGCCTACGAGCAGTACTTC.

The chain uses TRBV18 and TRBJ2-7; D is unclear. Germline V gives CDR1 KGHSH, CDR2 LQKENI. The CDR3 has 15 amino acids. Trimming cost V 2 bases and J 2 bases, with 13 bases left between them. DNA of the CDR3: TGTGCCAGCTCACCATTCAGAGCAGAAACCTACGAGCAGTACTTC. Translation: CASSPFRAETYEQYF.

CDR3 loop: CASSYSGLNTEAFF. CDR3 nucleotides: TGTGCCAGCAGTTACTCAGGCCTGAACACTGAAGCTTTCTTT. This sequence joins TRBV6-5 and TRBJ1-1, with no clear D. The CDR3 is 14 residues long. Trimming shortened V by 0 bases and J by 0 bases, and 5 bases separated the two germline ends. Germline CDR1 reads MNHEY; CDR2 reads SVGAGI.

The chain employs TRBV6-5 and TRBJ1-1; D might be TRBD1 (5 bases). Trimming took 0 bases from V and 3 from J, leaving 8 bases between them. Looked up from germline, CDR1 is MNHEY and CDR2 is SVGAGI. The CDR3 totals 14 residues. Here the CDR3 DNA reads TGTGCCAGCAGTTACTCCCGGACACACACTGAAGCTTTCTTT. Its protein is CASSYSRTHTEAFF.

The chain employs TRBV7-2 and TRBJ2-1; D unresolved. Trimming removed 1 base at V and 3 bases at J, with 13 bases between. The CDR3 has 16 amino acids. The germline V gene encodes CDR1 SGHTA and CDR2 FQGNSA. The chain's CDR3 is CASSLDPWTDYNEQFF. The CDR3 coding sequence is TGTGCCAGCAGCTTAGATCCCTGGACGGACTACAATGAGCAGTTCTTC. The full variable domain, in which reference TRBV7-2 and TRBJ2-1 provide the parts outside the CDR3, is GAGVSQSPSNKVTEKGKDVELRCDPISGHTALYWYRQSLGQGLEFLIYFQGNSAPDKSGLPSDRFSAERTGGSVSTLTIQRTQQEDSAVYLCASSLDPWTDYNEQFFGPGTRLTVL.

The CDR3 region has the DNA TGTGCCAGCAGCTCCGGACTAGCGCGCACAGATACGCAGTATTTT. Amino acid sequence: CASSSGLARTDTQYF. The J gene is TRBJ2-3, the V gene TRBV7-9, with TRBD2 matching over 9 bases. Germline CDR1 is SEHNR and CDR2 is FQNEAQ (reference sequence). The V and J ends lost 4 bases and 1 base, in that order; junction bases with no gene match: 3. The CDR3 consists of 15 residues.

The chain uses TRBV23-1 and TRBJ2-1; TRBD2 matches at 11 bases. TRBV23-1 is sorted into the ORF group, with uncertain function. This CDR3 comprises 19 residues. V shed 1 base and J 9 bases; nucleotides not matched to a gene: 17. The CDR3 region has the DNA TGCGCCAGCAGTCAATACTTGGGGAAAACTAGCGGGAGTAATTTTGAGCAGTTCTTC. Its protein is CASSQYLGKTSGSNFEQFF.

The chain joins TRBV19 to TRBJ2-4, with D hard to call. Per the germline V gene, CDR1 is LNHDA and CDR2 is SQIVND (reference sequence). The CDR3 is 15 amino acids. Trimming took off 4 bases at V and 4 bases at J, with 14 bases between the two ends. The CDR3 coding sequence is TGTGCCAGTAGTAATAGAGCGACTGCGAAAAACATTCAGTACTTC. It specifies CASSNRATAKNIQYF. The full variable domain, with the rest looked up from reference TRBV19 and TRBJ2-4, is DGGITQSPKYLFRKEGQNVTLSCEQNLNHDAMYWYRQDPGQGLRLIYYSQIVNDFQKGDIAEGYSVSREKKESFPLTVTSAQKNPTAFYLCASSNRATAKNIQYFGAGTRLSVL.

This chain links TRBV28 with TRBJ1-5; tentative D call: TRBD1 (6 bases). The germline V and J ends were trimmed by 4 bases and 5 bases, with 15 bases remaining between them. CDR1 and CDR2 from the germline V gene are MDHEN and SYDVKM. The CDR3 is 15 amino acids. CDR3 protein: CASSSPGGLDQPQHF. The CDR3 DNA reads TGTGCCAGCAGTTCACCTGGGGGGCTGGATCAGCCCCAGCATTTT.

V gene TRBV29-1 combines with J gene TRBJ1-1; perhaps TRBD1 as D (5 bases). The V end was cut by 7 bases, the J end by 4 bases, with 16 bases between. This CDR3 has 13 residues. CDR1 is SQVTM and CDR2 is ANQGSEA in the germline V gene. CDR3 amino acids: CSGDETASTEAFF. CDR3 coding DNA: TGCAGCGGGGATGAGACAGCCTCCACTGAAGCTTTCTTT.

The rearrangement links TRBV5-1 to TRBJ2-5; 7 positions match TRBD1. With V trimmed by 2 bases and J by 4 bases, 5 bases remained unmatched. The CDR3 totals 14 residues. Germline CDR1 SGHRS, CDR2 YFSETQ. Here the CDR3 reads CASSFHRGTETQYF. The CDR3 DNA reads as TGCGCCAGCAGCTTTCACAGGGGAACAGAGACCCAGTACTTC.

This clone was observed a handful of times. The chain recombines TRBV2 with TRBJ1-2; the D gene is possibly TRBD1 (6 bases). Deletions cut 6 bases from V and 8 bases from J, with 16 bases between. The CDR3 has 13 amino acids. CDR1 is SNHLY, CDR2 FYNNEI, per germline. The CDR3 loop reads CASRPGQPAGYTF. The CDR3 DNA reads TGTGCCAGCAGACCCGGACAGCCCGCGGGCTACACCTTC.

This chain links TRBV19 with TRBJ2-4; a weak D match, TRBD1 (5 bases). Germline lookup yields CDR1 LNHDA and CDR2 SQIVND (reference sequence). The CDR3 sequence is 13 residues long. Trimming took 5 bases from V and 3 from J, leaving 8 bases between them. The CDR3 bases are TGTGCCAGTAGTCCAGGGTTCAAAAACATTCAGTACTTC. This codes for CASSPGFKNIQYF.

The chain has TRBV6-1 and TRBJ2-7; TRBD1 might be the D (6 bases). This CDR3 has 15 residues. Trimming removed 1 base from V and 5 bases from J, with 15 bases in between. Germline V lookup: CDR1 MNHNS, CDR2 SASEGT. The CDR3 region has the DNA TGTGCCAGCAGTGAAGGGGGGACAAAAAACAACGAGCAGTACTTC. Amino acid sequence: CASSEGGTKNNEQYF.

The chain is built from TRBV7-6 and TRBJ2-1; D call uncertain. Germline V lookup: CDR1 SGHVS, CDR2 FNYEAQ. Trimming pared 0 bases from V and 3 bases from J, leaving 18 bases between. This CDR3 contains 18 residues. In DNA, the CDR3 is TGTGCCAGCAGCTTAGCGTCTTACAGCCGTTCCTTCTACAATGAGCAGTTCTTC. The encoded protein is CASSLASYSRSFYNEQFF.

Notes on this clone: A junction boundary mismatches the germline segment, possibly from a read error. The chain employs TRBV7-4 and TRBJ1-2, with 9 bases matching TRBD1. In germline, CDR1 is SGHVT, CDR2 SQSDAQ. CDR3 size: 12 residues. This CDR3 is CASSLEGTGRRF. The CDR3 DNA reads as TGTGCCAGCAGCTTAGAGGGGACAGGGCGGCGTTTC.

The chain is built from TRBV19 and TRBJ2-3; D unresolved. This CDR3 comprises 15 residues. CDR1 LNHDA and CDR2 SQIVND come from the germline V gene (reference sequence). V lost 7 bases to trimming and J lost 1 base, with 15 bases between them. Here the CDR3 DNA reads TGTGCCAGTACAAGGAGCGCGTTCGGCACAGATACGCAGTATTTT. Amino acid sequence: CASTRSAFGTDTQYF. Using reference TRBV19 and TRBJ2-3 for the parts outside the CDR3, the full variable domain is DGGITQSPKYLFRKEGQNVTLSCEQNLNHDAMYWYRQDPGQGLRLIYYSQIVNDFQKGDIAEGYSVSREKKESFPLTVTSAQKNPTAFYLCASTRSAFGTDTQYFGPGTRLTVL.

The chain recombines TRBV5-6 with TRBJ2-5; D gene ambiguous. The assigned J gene may be wrong: the sequence end matches TRBJ2-7 better. Germline loops: CDR1 SGHDT, CDR2 YYEEEE. The CDR3 loop spans 14 amino acids. The CDR3 DNA is TGTGCCAGCAGCACGAAGGTTCGCTCCTACGAGCAGTACTTC. It specifies CASSTKVRSYEQYF.

The gene calls are TRBV18 and TRBJ1-1; 8 bases fit TRBD1. CDR3 length: 16 amino acids. With V trimmed by 2 bases and J by 0 bases, 5 bases remained unmatched. Germline loops: CDR1 KGHSH, CDR2 LQKENI. CDR3 nucleotide sequence: TGTGCCAGCTCACCAGGGACAGGACTCATGAACACTGAAGCTTTCTTT. This codes for CASSPGTGLMNTEAFF.

This clone was seen only once. This chain links TRBV5-1 with TRBJ2-3; 7 bases agree with TRBD2. Losses at the gene ends were 4 bases for V and 0 bases for J; bases not matched to a gene: 8. CDR1 and CDR2 (germline): SGHRS, YFSETQ. This CDR3 region has 16 residues. CDR3: CASSVGAGPSTDTQYF. The CDR3 region has the DNA TGCGCCAGCAGCGTGGGAGCGGGACCTAGCACAGATACGCAGTATTTT.

The CDR3 bases are TGTGCCAGCAGTGAATCCAGGGACAGGGTGCTGCCCCAGCATTTT. It yields the protein CASSESRDRVLPQHF. This rearrangement joins TRBV6-1 to TRBJ1-5; 9 nucleotides line up with TRBD1. This CDR3 is 15 amino acids long. Per the germline V gene, CDR1 is MNHNS and CDR2 is SASEGT. Trimming cost V 2 bases and J 9 bases; bases outside gene matches: 8.

The chain carries TRBV2 and TRBJ2-4; tentatively, D is TRBD2 (5 bases). Trimming removed 8 bases at V and 8 bases at J, with 22 bases between. The CDR3 is made up of 15 amino acids. Looked up from germline, CDR1 is SNHLY and CDR2 is FYNNEI. The CDR3 DNA sequence: TGTGCCAGCGGCGGAGAGGGCTTGGAATCCCACATTCAGTACTTC. Its translation is CASGGEGLESHIQYF.

The rearrangement joins TRBV6-1 to TRBJ2-7; 7 bases map to TRBD1. Unmatched junction bases numbered 9, after V lost 4 bases and J lost 3 bases. CDR1 and CDR2 from the germline V gene are MNHNS and SASEGT. This CDR3 contains 15 residues. The CDR3: CASSVPGQTDYEQYF. The CDR3 nucleotides are TGTGCCAGCAGTGTGCCGGGACAGACAGACTACGAGCAGTACTTC.